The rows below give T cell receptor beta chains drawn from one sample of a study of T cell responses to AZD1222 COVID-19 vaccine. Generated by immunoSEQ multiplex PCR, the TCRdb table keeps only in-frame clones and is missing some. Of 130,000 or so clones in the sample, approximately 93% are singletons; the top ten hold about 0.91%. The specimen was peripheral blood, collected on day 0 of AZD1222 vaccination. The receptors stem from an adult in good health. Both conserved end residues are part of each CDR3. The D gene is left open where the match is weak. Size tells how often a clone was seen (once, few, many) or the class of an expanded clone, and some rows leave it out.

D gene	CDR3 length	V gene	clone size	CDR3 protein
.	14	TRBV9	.	CASSSTPDRREAFF
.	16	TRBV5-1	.	CASSPSGVRTNSPLHF
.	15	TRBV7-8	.	CASSLGLTEPYGYTF
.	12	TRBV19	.	CASSIEGSEAFF
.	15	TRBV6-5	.	CASSYRPGGVRGYTF
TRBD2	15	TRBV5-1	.	CASSLSGGPTDTQYF
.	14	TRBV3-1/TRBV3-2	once	CASSGSALDTEAFF
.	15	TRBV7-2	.	CASSLTSISGNTIYF
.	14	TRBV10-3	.	CAISDGGLFYGYTF
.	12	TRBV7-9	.	CASSSPPYEQYF
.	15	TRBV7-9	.	CASSLGLQGPYGYTF
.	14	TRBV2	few	CASSEGSRSYEQYF
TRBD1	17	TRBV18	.	CASSSWEWTGENTEAFF
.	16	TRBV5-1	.	CASSLGTSGLDYGYTF
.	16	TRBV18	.	CASSPAATRLIGGYTF
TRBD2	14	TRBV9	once	CASSLGGGTDTQYF
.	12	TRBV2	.	CAIDRLTDTQYF
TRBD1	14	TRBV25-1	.	CASSDGDRAYGYTF
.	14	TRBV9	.	CASSGLGLGAGYTF
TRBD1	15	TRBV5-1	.	CASSRTGQNNQPQHF
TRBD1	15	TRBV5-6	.	CASSLGGTGTLTLHF
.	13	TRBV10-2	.	CASSDNSIGGYTF
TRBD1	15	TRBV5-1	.	CASSFRQGARTEAFF
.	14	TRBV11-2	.	CASTPAGHNSPLHF
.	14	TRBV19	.	CASSAGWGKTEAFF
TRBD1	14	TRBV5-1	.	CASSGGQAINEQYF
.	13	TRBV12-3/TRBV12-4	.	CASSLGMNYGYTF
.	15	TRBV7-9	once	CASSSQGILSTEAFF
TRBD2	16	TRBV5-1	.	CASSSRAGGPTDTQYF